Listed below are T cell receptor beta chains from one sample, sequenced in a study of cytomegalovirus exposure and HLA in healthy donors. The repertoire was sequenced with immunoSEQ multiplex PCR; TCRdb's copy has only in-frame clones and lacks some. The table records roughly 70,000 clones, about 85% of them present only once. The specimen was PBMCs. The receptors here all came from a man aged 30 to 45 in good health and CMV-seronegative. Each CDR3 is given with its conserved first and last residue. D genes are given only for firm matches. The size of a clone is reported for some rows only, either as once, few or many, or as a class for expanded clones.

J | V | D | size | DNA | CDR3
TRBJ2-7 | TRBV27 | TRBD2 | NA | TGTGCCAGCAGTCCCCAGGGACTAGCGGGGGCGTACGTCTACGAGCAGTACTTC | CASSPQGLAGAYVYEQYF
TRBJ1-2 | TRBV27 | NA | NA | TGTGCCAGCAGTTTAAGGACGGGGAGAAGCTACACCTTC | CASSLRTGRSYTF
TRBJ2-2 | TRBV5-1 | TRBD1 | NA | TGCGCCAGCAGCTTACAGGGGGCGAGGACCGGGGAGCTGTTTTTT | CASSLQGARTGELFF
TRBJ2-7 | TRBV18 | TRBD2 | NA | TGTGCCAGCTCTCAGCGGGGGGGGGTCTACGAGCAGTACTTC | CASSQRGGVYEQYF
TRBJ2-2 | TRBV19 | TRBD1 | once | TGTGCCAGTAGTATCAGGGGGCAAACCGGGGAGCTGTTTTTT | CASSIRGQTGELFF
TRBJ1-1 | TRBV6-4 | NA | NA | TGTGCCAGCAGTTTCCTTCCCTGGAGGATCACTGAAGCTTTCTTT | CASSFLPWRITEAFF
TRBJ2-7 | TRBV29-1 | NA | NA | TGCAGCGTTGAATCTACCGGGGACTACGAGCAGTACTTC | CSVESTGDYEQYF
TRBJ1-2 | TRBV5-1 | TRBD1 | NA | TGCGCCAGCAGCTCCTGGACAGGATGGAGCTATGGCTACACCTTC | CASSSWTGWSYGYTF
TRBJ2-2 | TRBV6-4 | NA | once | TGTGCCAGCAGTGCCCCCGGGACACCCAACACCGGGGAGCTGTTTTTT | CASSAPGTPNTGELFF
TRBJ2-1 | TRBV7-2 | TRBD2 | NA | TGTGCCAGCAGCCGGGGGACTAGCGGGGCCCTAGGGCTGTTCTTC | CASSRGTSGALGLFF
TRBJ1-6 | TRBV11-2 | TRBD1 | NA | TGTGCCAGCAGCCCCAAACAGGGGTTCCATAATTCACCCCTCCACTTT | CASSPKQGFHNSPLHF
TRBJ1-4 | TRBV18 | TRBD1 | NA | TGTGCCAGCTCACGAGAACAGGGGGCGCTTGAAAAACTGTTTTTT | CASSREQGALEKLFF
TRBJ1-5 | TRBV6-6 | TRBD1 | NA | TGTGCCAGCAGTCCGACAGGGGGAGAGCAGCCCCAGCATTTT | CASSPTGGEQPQHF
TRBJ2-1 | TRBV7-6 | TRBD1 | NA | TGTGCCAGCAGCACAGGGGGGCGGAGAGGGGAGCAGTTCTTC | CASSTGGRRGEQFF
TRBJ2-1 | TRBV5-6 | NA | NA | TGTGCCAGCAGCTTGGGGGAGCGTCAATTTCCTGAGCAGTTCTTC | CASSLGERQFPEQFF
TRBJ2-1 | TRBV18 | TRBD2 | NA | TGTGCCAGCTCTACAGAAGCGGGGGCTTACAATGAGCAGTTCTTC | CASSTEAGAYNEQFF
TRBJ2-3 | TRBV5-1 | TRBD1 | NA | TGCGCCAGCAGTCGGACAGGGGACTACACAGATACGCAGTATTTT | CASSRTGDYTDTQYF
TRBJ1-2 | TRBV28 | NA | NA | TGTGCCAGCAGTTTGTCGGACAGCTATGGCTACACCTTC | CASSLSDSYGYTF